This TCR beta chain was obtained from a study of technical replicates of blood from several donors. V shed 2 bases and J shed 2 bases, with 13 bases lying between them. Germline lookup yields CDR1 MDHEN and CDR2 SYDVKM. CDR3 size: 15 residues. This clone has only one observation. Using immunoSEQ multiplex PCR, the repertoire was profiled, and TCRdb retains in-frame clones only, with some absent. The sample holds approximately 70,000 clones; approximately 97% are singletons and the top ten take approximately 0.21%. Sequencing input: T cells isolated from PBMCs. The chain carries TRBV28 and TRBJ2-7, with D maybe TRBD2 (6 bases). This clonotype originated in a human donor in good health. This chain's CDR3 is CASSLNLALTYEQYF. CDR3 in DNA: TGTGCCAGCAGTTTAAACCTAGCGCTGACCTACGAGCAGTACTTC.